This entry concerns a single T cell receptor (beta chain). Seattle's cohort entered during active infection and was followed longitudinally. The data were produced by immunoSEQ multiplex PCR, yet TCRdb's version contains in-frame clones alone and is incomplete. The repertoire consists of about 530,000 clones, with approximately 91% occurring once and the leading ten covering roughly 8%. The record originates from a study of blood T cell repertoires in COVID-19. Looking at the study overall: Collection of acute and convalescent COVID-19 samples took place in the United States, Italy and Spain.

Germline lookup yields CDR1 SGHKS and CDR2 YYEKEE (reference sequence). The CDR3 length is 15 residues. The V gene lost 4 bases and the J gene lost 6 bases, with 14 bases spanning the gap. The chain recombines TRBV5-5 with TRBJ1-6; D may be TRBD1 (5 bases). Sequencing used peripheral blood. This TCR came from a woman between 50 and 59 years old with COVID-19, enrolled during active disease. In DNA, the CDR3 is TGTGCCAGCAGCCCGTTGGAGGGGATTAATTCACCCCTCCACTTT. As protein: CASSPLEGINSPLHF.